This T cell receptor (beta chain) was sequenced during a study of PD-1 blockade in mismatch repair-deficient tumors (TCRdb year 2017). For the wider study: Between late 2013 and 2016, the trial enrolled 85 to 100 consecutive patients with more than 10 mismatch repair-deficient cancer types, every one of whom had been previously treated and was progressing. Deep sequencing of TCR CDR3 regions was used to track tumor-associated T cell clones in peripheral blood of patients responding to PD-1 blockade.

Receptor libraries were prepared by the immunoSEQ multiplex PCR assay. TCRdb obtained this table from immuneACCESS and retained in-frame rearrangements with V and J assigned. These tables miss some clones; where compared with another copy, unresolved V genes account for less than half of the shortfall, and the remainder is unexplained. The sample table holds about 84,000 clones, of which approximately 81% were seen once. The ten most abundant clones make up more than 2.5% of the sample. The time point label, read with the paper, signifies: peripheral blood 12 weeks after first pembrolizumab dose. Mismatch repair deficiency was established in every enrolled patient by polymerase chain reaction or immunohistochemistry. Three patients who responded to pembrolizumab therapy underwent TCR sequencing. Pembrolizumab PD-1 blockade was prospectively tested in advanced mismatch repair-deficient cancers, regardless of tissue of origin, in the phase II trial. Peripheral blood T cell samples were serially collected before and at multiple times after PD-1 blockade was started. Blood sampling times were expressed in weeks after the first pembrolizumab dose.

Summary of the overall study and its limitations: Clones residing in the tumor, which were often undetectable in blood before treatment, expanded quickly after pembrolizumab and then contracted, generally before radiologic responses.

A note on this clone: Its antigen is unknown. Within one base of it there is no much larger clone, and no base qualities were kept.

From a lookup of the germline V gene, CDR1 and CDR2 are KGHSH and LQKENI. V and J lose 2 bases and 7 bases, and a span of 8 bases separates them. The CDR3 measures 12 amino acids from cysteine to phenylalanine. Left in the record is the CDR3 DNA by itself, 36 bases read in frame from the first base. Specimen: peripheral blood, collected 12 weeks after starting pembrolizumab. The chain joins TRBV18 to TRBJ1-1; no D gene can be assigned with confidence. The TCR was taken from an adult with mismatch repair-deficient cancer. The sequence in DNA is TGTGCCAGCTCACCAGGGTATGGTGAAGCTTTCTTT. Translated, it reads CASSPGYGEAFF.